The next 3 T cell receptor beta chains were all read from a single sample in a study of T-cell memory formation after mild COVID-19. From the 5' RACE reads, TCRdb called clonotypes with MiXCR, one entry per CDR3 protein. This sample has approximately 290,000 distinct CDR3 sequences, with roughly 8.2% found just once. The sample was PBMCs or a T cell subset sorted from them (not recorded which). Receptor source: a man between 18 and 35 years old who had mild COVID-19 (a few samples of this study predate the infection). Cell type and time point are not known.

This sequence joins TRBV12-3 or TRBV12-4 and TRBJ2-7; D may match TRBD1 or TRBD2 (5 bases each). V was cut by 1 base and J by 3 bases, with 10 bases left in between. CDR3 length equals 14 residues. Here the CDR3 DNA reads TGTGCCAGCAGTTTAGAAGGGGACCGCTACGAGCAGTACGTC. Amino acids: CASSLEGDRYEQYV.

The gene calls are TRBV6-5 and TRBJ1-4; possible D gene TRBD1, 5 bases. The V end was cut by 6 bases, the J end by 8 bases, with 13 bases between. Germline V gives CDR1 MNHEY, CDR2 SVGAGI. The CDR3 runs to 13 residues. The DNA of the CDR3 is TGTGCCAGCAGCCGGGGGTTCGGAGAAAAACTGTTTTTT. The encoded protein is CASSRGFGEKLFF.

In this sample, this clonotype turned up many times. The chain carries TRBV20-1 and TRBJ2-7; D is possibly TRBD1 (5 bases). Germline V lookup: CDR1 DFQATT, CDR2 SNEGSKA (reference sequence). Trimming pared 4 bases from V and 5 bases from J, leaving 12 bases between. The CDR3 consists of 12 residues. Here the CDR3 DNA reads TGCAGTGCTAAGGGCAGGGTAGACGAGCAGTACTTC. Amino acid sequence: CSAKGRVDEQYF.